This TCR beta chain appears in the sequencing data of a study of control samples from healthy donors and cancer patients. CDR1 SGHDN and CDR2 FVKESK come from the germline V gene. There are 13 residues in the CDR3. Deletions cut 5 bases from V and 2 bases from J, with 9 bases between. Some clones are missing from TCRdb's copy, which holds only in-frame ones; the method was immunoSEQ multiplex PCR. Of fewer than 200,000 clones in the sample, about 90% were seen once. The sequenced material came from blood. The origin of this receptor is a man aged 25 to 45 in good health. The V and J genes are TRBV14 and TRBJ1-1; a weak D match, TRBD1 (6 bases). As DNA, the CDR3 is TGTGCCAGCAGCGCACAGGGTAACACTGAAGCTTTCTTT. Protein sequence: CASSAQGNTEAFF.